The entry that follows covers one T cell receptor beta chain sequence. Blood, around 30 ml, was drawn into EDTA tubes. Germline V gene lookup returns CDR1 LGHNA and CDR2 YNFKEQ. The CDR3 is 15 amino acids. Trimming pared 0 bases from V and 7 bases from J, leaving 12 bases between. Sequencing used immunoSEQ multiplex PCR; TCRdb keeps in-frame clones, though not all of them. This table holds about 21,000 clones, just under 90% found once. This record belongs to a study of untreated major depressive disorder. The chain is built from TRBV4-2 and TRBJ2-2; tentatively, D is TRBD1 or TRBD2 (6 bases each). Sample: CD4+ T cells from PBMCs. The sequence derives from a woman aged 40 to 55 in good health. As DNA, the CDR3 is TGTGCCAGCAGCCAAGATCCACAGGGAGGCGGGGAGCTGTTTTTT. It specifies CASSQDPQGGGELFF.